One and the same sample provided the 8 T cell receptor beta chains below, sequenced in a study of blood T cell repertoires in COVID-19. Sequencing was performed with immunoSEQ multiplex PCR; in TCRdb, only in-frame clones are kept and a portion is missing. The sample includes tens of thousands of clones, less than 90% of them seen just once. Sequencing was carried out using peripheral blood. The receptors come from a man between 65 and 85 years old with active COVID-19.

The genes are TRBV7-9 and TRBJ2-7; the D gene is possibly TRBD1 (6 bases). Germline lookup yields CDR1 SEHNR and CDR2 FQNEAQ (reference sequence). This CDR3 comprises 14 residues. Between the trimmed V and J ends, which lost 3 bases and 0 bases, there was a span of 9 bases. CDR3 sequence reads: CASSFRDNSYEQYF. DNA for the CDR3: TGTGCCAGCAGCTTCCGGGACAACTCCTACGAGCAGTACTTC.

The J gene is TRBJ2-5, the V gene TRBV5-4; 8 bases map to TRBD2. This CDR3 comprises 16 residues. Trimming at V came to 5 bases and at J to 5 bases, leaving 14 bases not matched to a gene. Germline V gene lookup returns CDR1 SGHNT and CDR2 YYREEE (reference sequence). The CDR3 here is CASSWTGTRGSETQYF. The CDR3 bases are TGTGCCAGCAGTTGGACCGGGACTAGAGGCTCCGAGACCCAGTACTTC.

V and J are TRBV11-2 and TRBJ2-7; possibly TRBD1 for D (5 bases). The V end was cut by 5 bases, the J end by 3 bases, with 11 bases between. Germline lookup yields CDR1 SGHAT and CDR2 FQNNGV. The CDR3 covers 13 residues. CDR3 protein: CASSRRVYYEQYF. CDR3 nucleotide sequence: TGTGCCAGCAGCCGCAGGGTTTACTACGAGCAGTACTTC.

The chain couples TRBV7-9 to TRBJ1-5; TRBD1 matches at 8 bases. Germline V gene lookup returns CDR1 SEHNR and CDR2 FQNEAQ (reference sequence). The CDR3 sequence is 14 residues long. The ends lost 5 bases at V and 1 base at J; junction bases unmatched: 1. CDR3 DNA sequence: TGTGCCAGCAGCCGGACAGGGAGCAATCAGCCCCAGCATTTT. Protein: CASSRTGSNQPQHF.

This rearrangement joins TRBV19 to TRBJ2-3; tentative D call: TRBD1 (6 bases). This CDR3 has 13 amino acids. The germline CDR1 and CDR2 sequences are LNHDA and SQIVND (reference sequence). V was pared by 3 bases and J by 4 bases, with 8 bases between. The CDR3 sequence is CASSIQGPDTQYF. The CDR3 nucleotides are TGTGCCAGTAGTATTCAGGGGCCAGATACGCAGTATTTT.

This clone is a singleton in its sample. The chain is built from TRBV10-3 and TRBJ2-7; weak D call: TRBD2 (6 bases). CDR1 and CDR2 (germline): ENHRY, SYGVKD. V was shortened by 10 bases and J by 4 bases, with 14 bases between the two germline ends. CDR3 length equals 12 residues. CDR3 sequence (DNA): TGTGCCACCCGGCCGGCGGGGTACGAGCAGTACTTC. Protein: CATRPAGYEQYF.

The V gene is TRBV15, the J gene TRBJ2-7; D unclear. The germline V gene encodes CDR1 LNHNV and CDR2 YYDKDF (reference sequence). This CDR3 spans 13 amino acids. The V and J ends lost 0 bases and 2 bases respectively, with 5 bases between them. Here the CDR3 DNA reads TGTGCCACCAGCAGAGATGTTACCTACGAGCAGTACTTC. Amino acid sequence: CATSRDVTYEQYF.

The V call is TRBV7-2, the J call TRBJ2-1; tentatively, D is TRBD2 (6 bases). Per the germline V gene, CDR1 is SGHTA and CDR2 is FQGNSA. This CDR3 has 14 residues. Between the trimmed V and J ends, which lost 5 bases and 7 bases, there was a span of 15 bases. The CDR3 DNA is TGTGCCAGCAGCCCCTGGGCCGGGGGAAATGAGCAGTTCTTC. Protein sequence: CASSPWAGGNEQFF.